Detailed here is one T cell receptor (beta chain). Its antigen specificity is not known. One base away there is no much larger clone; base qualities are not given. These data come from a study of T cell repertoires in cytomegalovirus infection (dated by TCRdb to between 2018 and 2021). At the level of the whole study: The peptide stimulations were aimed at well-studied HLA-B-restricted epitopes as well as recently identified HLA-C-restricted CMV epitopes, whose presentation resists viral immunomodulation. Because public TCR beta signatures pointed to carriage of CMV infection together with the matching HLA type, the HLA type of each donor mattered for the analysis. The research as a whole found: In the ex vivo response, HLA-C-restricted CMV-specific TCR beta clonotypes were dominant, and in two of eight donors the single most frequent clonotype came from this HLA-C-restricted group. Carriers of CMV infection plus the relevant HLA type were discriminated by the cumulative frequency of public TCR beta family members in the study cohort and in an independent roughly 400-donor cohort.

The treatment or condition label for this specimen denotes: in vitro stimulation with specific CMV peptide epitopes to enrich CMV-specific T cells. The sample was run on an Illumina HiSeq 1500. TCRdb reprocessed the public reads (quality trimming at Q25 with fastp, clone calling with MiXCR) and kept in-frame beta chains. A single entry per CDR3 protein holds the most common genes and DNA from its merged rows. This sample holds about 500,000 distinct CDR3 sequences; 33% were observed only once. Around a sixth of the sample lies in the top ten. V is pared back by 5 bases and J by 2 bases, with 5 bases lying between the germline termini. CDR1 and CDR2 (LNHNV, YYDKDF) derive from the germline V gene (reference sequence). From cysteine to phenylalanine, the CDR3 is 12 amino acids long. Left in the record is the CDR3 DNA by itself, 36 bases read in frame from the first base.

The rearrangement combines TRBV15 with TRBJ2-3, with the D gene not confidently named. Material: cultured PBMCs, obtained from culture after CMV antigen stimulation. The TCR was taken from a human donor in good health (CMV status not recorded). Some clones in this sample may be carry-over from other donors' samples. CDR3 loop: CATSPNTDTQYF. The DNA sequence is TGTGCCACCAGCCCAAACACAGATACGCAGTATTTT.